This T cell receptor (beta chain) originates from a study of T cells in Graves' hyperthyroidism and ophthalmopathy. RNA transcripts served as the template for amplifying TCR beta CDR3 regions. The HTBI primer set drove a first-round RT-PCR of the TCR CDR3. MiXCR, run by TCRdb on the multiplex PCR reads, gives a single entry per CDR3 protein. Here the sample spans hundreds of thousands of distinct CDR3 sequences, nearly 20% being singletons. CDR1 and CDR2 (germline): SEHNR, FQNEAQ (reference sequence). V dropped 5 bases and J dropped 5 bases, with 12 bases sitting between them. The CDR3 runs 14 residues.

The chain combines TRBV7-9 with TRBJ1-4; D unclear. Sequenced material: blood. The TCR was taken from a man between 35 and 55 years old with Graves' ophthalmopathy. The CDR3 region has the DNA TGTGCCAGCAGCCCTCCGGACCAGAATGAAAAACTGTTTTTT. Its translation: CASSPPDQNEKLFF.